The sequence of this T cell receptor (beta chain) was determined in a study of identical twins. Every donor was a healthy Caucasian. A universal primer binding site was introduced by template switching. The final cDNA contained unique molecular identifiers. Using its own MiXCR run on the 5' RACE reads, TCRdb lists one record per CDR3 protein. There are some 730,000 distinct CDR3 sequences in the sample; roughly 18% occur only once, and 13% lies in the top ten. The J segment lost 4 bases and the V segment lost 6 bases, leaving 4 bases of the junction unmatched. CDR3 length equals 14 residues. Another study also made use of these data, one on T cells expressing NK-cell markers.

This clonotype originated in a woman between 18 and 30 years old in good health. The chain joins TRBV12-3 or TRBV12-4 to TRBJ2-3, with TRBD2 matching 10 bases. Material: PBMCs. CDR3 sequence (DNA): TGTGCCAGCAGCACTAGCGGGGTAGCAGATACGCAGTATTTT. Protein: CASSTSGVADTQYF.